Only a few counts were recorded for the clone carrying this T cell receptor beta chain. Its target is not known. The sample originates from a study of cytomegalovirus exposure and HLA in healthy donors. PCR amplification relied on 60 Vbeta primers (plus 13 Jbeta primers). The repertoire was sequenced with immunoSEQ multiplex PCR; TCRdb's copy has only in-frame clones and lacks some. The data hold around 200,000 clones, with 81% observed a single time. Study-wide results and caveats: The authors enumerated roughly 180 TCR beta chains as linked to cytomegalovirus.

Germline values: CDR1 SGHNT, CDR2 YENEEA. V lost 5 bases and J lost 8, with 12 bases in between. CDR3 size: 13 residues. Sequenced material: PBMCs. The genes are TRBV11-3 and TRBJ2-2, with a tentative D call TRBD2 (6 bases). This clonotype was sampled from a man between 50 and 59 years old in good health and CMV-seronegative. The chain's CDR3 is CASSRRDGGELFF. The CDR3 DNA reads TGTGCCAGCAGCCGGCGGGACGGAGGGGAGCTGTTTTTT.